The rows below give T cell receptor beta chains drawn from one sample of a study of T and B cells in COVID-19 patients. TCRdb called the multiplex PCR reads again in MiXCR, with one record for every CDR3 protein. The sample carries 20,000 to 30,000 distinct CDR3 sequences, approximately 29% recorded once. The sample consisted of blood. The receptors shown here come from a human donor who had recovered from COVID-19. Each CDR3 is given with its conserved first and last residue. Fields, in order: CDR3 protein, CDR3 DNA, D gene, V gene, J gene, clone size. The D gene is left open where the match is weak. Rows give clone size only sometimes, using once, few, many, or a class for an expanded clone.

CASSYSGAGTEAFF,TGTGCCAGCAGTTACTCGGGGGCGGGAACTGAAGCTTTCTTT,.,TRBV6-1,TRBJ1-1,.
CASRDPFIGHDNYGYTF,TGTGCCAGTAGGGACCCATTTATTGGACACGATAACTATGGCTACACCTTC,.,TRBV19,TRBJ1-2,.
CASSPSGPQETQYF,TGTGCCAGCAGCCCTAGCGGGCCTCAAGAGACCCAGTACTTC,TRBD2,TRBV5-4,TRBJ2-5,.
CASSIRDSYQPQHF,TGTGCCAGTAGTATCCGGGACAGTTATCAGCCCCAGCATTTT,TRBD1,TRBV19,TRBJ1-5,few
CASRGVGGRVGNQPQHF,TGTGCCAGTAGAGGGGTGGGGGGCAGAGTGGGCAATCAGCCCCAGCATTTT,.,TRBV19,TRBJ1-5,.
CASSSSGTDTQYF,TGTGCCAGCAGCTCCTCAGGCACAGATACGCAGTATTTT,.,TRBV7-2,TRBJ2-3,.
CASSMGVHTEAFF,TGTGCCAGTAGTATGGGAGTACACACTGAAGCTTTCTTT,.,TRBV19,TRBJ1-1,.
CASSQGVVGVYGYTF,TGCGCCAGCAGCCAAGGTGTAGTTGGGGTCTATGGCTACACCTTC,.,TRBV4-3,TRBJ1-2,.
CASSLTPRTSGYEQYF,TGTGCCAGCAGCTTAACTCCCAGGACTAGCGGCTACGAGCAGTACTTC,TRBD2,TRBV7-9,TRBJ2-7,.
CASSPMSQEQYF,TGTGCCAGCTCACCAATGTCCCAGGAGCAGTACTTC,.,TRBV18,TRBJ2-7,few
CASSSRQGNQPQHF,TGTGCCAGCAGTTCCCGACAGGGTAATCAGCCCCAGCATTTT,TRBD1,TRBV27,TRBJ1-5,.
CSATRQTGDNSPLHF,TGCAGTGCTACCAGGCAGACAGGGGATAATTCACCCCTCCACTTT,TRBD1,TRBV20-1,TRBJ1-6,.
CASSYGSAGVDYNEQFF,TGTGCCAGCAGTTACGGCTCAGCGGGAGTGGATTACAATGAGCAGTTCTTC,TRBD2,TRBV6-2/TRBV6-3,TRBJ2-1,few
CASSQYRDGTDTQYF,TGCGCCAGCAGCCAATACAGGGATGGGACAGATACGCAGTATTTT,.,TRBV4-3,TRBJ2-3,once
CASSKTAGTEKILGGYTF,TGTGCCAGTAGTAAGACGGCCGGGACGGAAAAAATTTTGGGTGGCTACACCTTC,.,TRBV19,TRBJ1-2,few
CSVARGREINNEQFF,TGCAGCGTTGCTAGGGGCAGGGAAATCAACAATGAGCAGTTCTTC,.,TRBV29-1,TRBJ2-1,medium-sized
CASSLDRTLAKNIQYF,TGTGCCAGCAGCCTTGACAGGACTCTAGCCAAAAACATTCAGTACTTC,.,TRBV5-6,TRBJ2-4,few
CASSLGNSYEQYF,TGTGCCAGCAGCTTGGGTAACAGCTACGAGCAGTACTTC,.,TRBV5-6,TRBJ2-7,many
CASSLGVGYSNQPQHF,TGTGCCAGCAGCTTGGGGGTAGGGTATAGCAATCAGCCCCAGCATTTT,.,TRBV7-2,TRBJ1-5,.
CASTDGGLGGGNEQFF,TGTGCCAGCACCGACGGGGGACTAGGAGGGGGCAATGAGCAGTTCTTC,TRBD2,TRBV6-5,TRBJ2-1,many
CASSLSRATRYGYTF,TGTGCCAGCAGTTTATCTCGGGCCACCCGTTATGGCTACACCTTC,.,TRBV27,TRBJ1-2,.
CASRRDSTGELFF,TGTGCCAGCAGACGGGACAGCACCGGGGAGCTGTTTTTT,TRBD1,TRBV5-4,TRBJ2-2,medium-sized
CASSLEGDQPQHF,TGTGCCAGCAGCTTAGAGGGTGATCAGCCCCAGCATTTT,.,TRBV7-2,TRBJ1-5,.
CASSIYAGGPWYEQFF,TGTGCCAGTAGTATATACGCGGGAGGGCCTTGGTATGAGCAGTTCTTC,TRBD2,TRBV19,TRBJ2-1,medium-sized
CASSPGTGVEKLFF,TGCGCCAGCAGCCCAGGGACAGGGGTTGAAAAACTGTTTTTT,TRBD1,TRBV5-1,TRBJ1-4,.
CASSRLTVGQETQYF,TGTGCCAGCAGCCGCCTGACAGTAGGTCAAGAGACCCAGTACTTC,.,TRBV6-1,TRBJ2-5,many
CASSETSGATTDTQYF,TGTGCCAGCAGTGAGACTAGCGGGGCTACCACAGATACGCAGTATTTT,TRBD2,TRBV6-1,TRBJ2-3,.
CASSLTLDGYTF,TGCGCCAGCAGCTTAACCCTAGATGGCTACACCTTC,.,TRBV5-5,TRBJ1-2,.
CAWSYAVAGTTAEQFF,TGTGCCTGGAGTTACGCTGTGGCGGGTACCACCGCGGAGCAGTTCTTC,.,TRBV30,TRBJ2-1,medium-sized
CASSWGLAGDNEQFF,TGTGCCAGCAGCTGGGGACTAGCGGGGGACAATGAGCAGTTCTTC,TRBD2,TRBV5-6,TRBJ2-1,few
CASSPYTGAYEQYF,TGTGCCAGTAGCCCCTATACAGGGGCCTACGAGCAGTACTTC,TRBD1,TRBV19,TRBJ2-7,medium-sized
CASSLGAGYYEQYF,TGTGCCAGCAGTTTAGGCGCAGGGTACTACGAGCAGTACTTC,.,TRBV27,TRBJ2-7,many
CASSGRQGWEKLFF,TGTGCCAGCAGTGGGAGACAGGGTTGGGAAAAACTGTTTTTT,TRBD1,TRBV27,TRBJ1-4,medium-sized
CASSPRVGTGGGYTEAFF,TGTGCCAGCAGCCCCCGTGTAGGGACAGGGGGTGGGTACACTGAAGCTTTCTTT,TRBD1,TRBV5-6,TRBJ1-1,.
CASSLVGEGEQYF,TGCGCCAGCAGCTTGGTAGGGGAGGGCGAGCAGTACTTC,TRBD2,TRBV5-1,TRBJ2-7,once
CSAARLAASTDTQYF,TGCAGTGCCGCTAGACTAGCGGCTAGCACAGATACGCAGTATTTT,TRBD2,TRBV20-1,TRBJ2-3,.
CATSMYGPNGYTF,TGTGCCACCAGCATGTACGGACCAAATGGCTACACCTTC,.,TRBV15,TRBJ1-2,.
CASSRAYIANTGELFF,TGCGCCAGCAGCCGCGCCTACATCGCGAACACCGGGGAGCTGTTTTTT,.,TRBV4-3,TRBJ2-2,.
CSASPGRNTEAFF,TGCAGTGCTAGTCCCGGACGAAACACTGAAGCTTTCTTT,.,TRBV20-1,TRBJ1-1,.
CASSPPLAGGQFF,TGTGCCAGCTCACCCCCCCTAGCGGGAGGGCAGTTCTTC,TRBD2,TRBV18,TRBJ2-1,.
CASSENGLADNEQFF,TGTGCCAGCAGTGAGAACGGACTAGCGGACAATGAGCAGTTCTTC,TRBD2,TRBV6-1,TRBJ2-1,few
CASSQDVNYGYTF,TGTGCCAGCAGCCAGGACGTTAACTATGGCTACACCTTC,.,TRBV12-3/TRBV12-4,TRBJ1-2,.